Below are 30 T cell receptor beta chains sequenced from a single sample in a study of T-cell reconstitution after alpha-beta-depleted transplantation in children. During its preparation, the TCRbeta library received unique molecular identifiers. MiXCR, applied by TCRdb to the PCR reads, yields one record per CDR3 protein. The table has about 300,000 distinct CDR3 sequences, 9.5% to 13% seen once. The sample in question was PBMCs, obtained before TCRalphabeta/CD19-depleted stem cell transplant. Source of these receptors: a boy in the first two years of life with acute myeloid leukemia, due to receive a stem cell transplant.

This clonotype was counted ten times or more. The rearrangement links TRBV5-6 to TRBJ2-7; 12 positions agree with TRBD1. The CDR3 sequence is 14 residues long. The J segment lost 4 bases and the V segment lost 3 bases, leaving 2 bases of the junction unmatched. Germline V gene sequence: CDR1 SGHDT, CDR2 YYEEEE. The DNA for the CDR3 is TGTGCCAGCAGCTGGGACAGGGGGCGATACGAGCAGTACTTC. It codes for CASSWDRGRYEQYF.

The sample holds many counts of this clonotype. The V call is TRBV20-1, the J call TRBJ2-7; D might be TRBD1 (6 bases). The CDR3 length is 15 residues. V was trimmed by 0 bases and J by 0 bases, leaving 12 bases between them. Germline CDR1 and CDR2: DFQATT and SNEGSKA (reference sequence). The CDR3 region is CSARDRDISSYEQYF. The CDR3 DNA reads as TGCAGTGCTAGAGACAGGGACATCAGCTCCTACGAGCAGTACTTC.

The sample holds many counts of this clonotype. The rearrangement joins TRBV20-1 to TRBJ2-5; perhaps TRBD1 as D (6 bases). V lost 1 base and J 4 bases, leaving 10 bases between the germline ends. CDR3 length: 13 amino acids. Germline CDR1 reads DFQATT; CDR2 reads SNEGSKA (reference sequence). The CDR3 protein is CSARGRQAETQYF. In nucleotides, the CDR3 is TGCAGTGCTAGAGGACGACAGGCAGAGACCCAGTACTTC.

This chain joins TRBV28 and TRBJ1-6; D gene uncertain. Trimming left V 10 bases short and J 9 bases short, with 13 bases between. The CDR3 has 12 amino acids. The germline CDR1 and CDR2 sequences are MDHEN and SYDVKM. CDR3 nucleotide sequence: TGTGCCACCTTTTACAGTGCTTCACCCCTCCACTTT. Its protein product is CATFYSASPLHF. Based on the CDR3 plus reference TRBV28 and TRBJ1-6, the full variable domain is DVKVTQSSRYLVKRTGEKVFLECVQDMDHENMFWYRQDPGLGLRLIYFSYDVKMKEKGDIPEGYSVSREKKERFSLILESASTNQTSMYLCATFYSASPLHFGNGTRLTVT.

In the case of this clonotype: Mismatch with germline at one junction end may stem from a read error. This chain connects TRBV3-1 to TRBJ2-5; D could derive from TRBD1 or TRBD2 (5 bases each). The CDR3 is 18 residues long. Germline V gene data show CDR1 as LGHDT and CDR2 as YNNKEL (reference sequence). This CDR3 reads CATSPLLSNWDGFGAQYF. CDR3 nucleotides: TGTGCCACCAGCCCGCTCCTCTCGAACTGGGACGGCTTCGGGGCCCAGTACTTC.

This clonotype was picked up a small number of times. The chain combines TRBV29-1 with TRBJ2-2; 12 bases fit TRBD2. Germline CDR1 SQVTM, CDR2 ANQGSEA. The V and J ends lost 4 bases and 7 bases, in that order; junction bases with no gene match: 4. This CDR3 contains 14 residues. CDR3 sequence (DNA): TGCAGCGTTGGACTAGCGGGAGACCACGGGGAGCTGTTTTTT. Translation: CSVGLAGDHGELFF.

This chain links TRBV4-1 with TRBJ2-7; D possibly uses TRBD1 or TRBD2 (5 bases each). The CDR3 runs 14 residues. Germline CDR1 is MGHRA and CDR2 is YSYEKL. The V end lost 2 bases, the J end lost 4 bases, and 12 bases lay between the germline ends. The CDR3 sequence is CASSQWDGRYEQYF. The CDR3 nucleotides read TGCGCCAGCAGCCAATGGGACGGGCGTTACGAGCAGTACTTC.

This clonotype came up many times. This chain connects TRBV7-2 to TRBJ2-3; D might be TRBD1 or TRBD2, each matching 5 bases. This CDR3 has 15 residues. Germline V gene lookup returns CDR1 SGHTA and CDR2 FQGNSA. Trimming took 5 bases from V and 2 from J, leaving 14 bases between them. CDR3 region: CASSRGTPYTDTQYF. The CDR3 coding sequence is TGTGCCAGCAGCCGAGGGACGCCATACACAGATACGCAGTATTTT.

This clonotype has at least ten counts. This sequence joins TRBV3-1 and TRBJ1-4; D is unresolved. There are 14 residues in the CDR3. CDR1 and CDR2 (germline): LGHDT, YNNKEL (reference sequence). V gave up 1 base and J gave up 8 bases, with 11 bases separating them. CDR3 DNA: TGTGCCAGCAGCCAAGGAGGGATGAGGGAAAAACTGTTTTTT. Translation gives CASSQGGMREKLFF.

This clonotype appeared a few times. In DNA form, the CDR3 reads TGTGCCAGCAGCTTCCCCGGGCGGAGCGGTGACTACGAGCAGTACTTC. This codes for CASSFPGRSGDYEQYF. The chain carries TRBV7-9 and TRBJ2-7; TRBD2 is a possible D gene (5 bases). Germline CDR1 and CDR2: SEHNR and FQNEAQ (reference sequence). CDR3 size: 16 residues. Trimming removed 3 bases from V and 3 bases from J, with 18 bases in between.

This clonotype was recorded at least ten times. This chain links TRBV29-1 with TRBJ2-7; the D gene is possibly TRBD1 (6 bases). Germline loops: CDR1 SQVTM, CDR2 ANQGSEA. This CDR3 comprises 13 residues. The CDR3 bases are TGCACCATCATCACAGGGAGCTCCTACGAGCAGTACTTC. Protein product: CTIITGSSYEQYF.

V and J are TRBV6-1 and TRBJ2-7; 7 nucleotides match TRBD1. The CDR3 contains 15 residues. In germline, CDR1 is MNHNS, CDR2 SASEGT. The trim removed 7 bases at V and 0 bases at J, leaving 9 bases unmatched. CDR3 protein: CASTPKDRSSYEQYF. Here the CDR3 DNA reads TGTGCCAGCACCCCCAAGGACAGGAGCTCCTACGAGCAGTACTTC.

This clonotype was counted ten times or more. The CDR3 nucleotides are TGTGCCAGCAGTTGGGGACTAGCGGGGGAGTACAATGAGCAGTTCTTC. Its protein product is CASSWGLAGEYNEQFF. The chain recombines TRBV12-3 or TRBV12-4 with TRBJ2-1; the match to TRBD2 covers 14 bases. This CDR3 region has 16 residues. Losses at the gene ends were 4 bases for V and 4 bases for J; bases not matched to a gene: 3.

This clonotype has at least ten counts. This chain's CDR3 is CASRRLGNEQFF. CDR3 sequence (DNA): TGTGCCAGCAGGCGCTTGGGCAATGAGCAGTTCTTC. The J gene is TRBJ2-1, the V gene TRBV2; D uncertain. The V gene's germline CDR1 is SNHLY and CDR2 FYNNEI. This CDR3 region has 12 residues. V dropped 6 bases and J dropped 6 bases, with 9 bases sitting between them.

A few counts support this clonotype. The DNA of the CDR3 is TGCGCCAGCAGCCCTCTCGCGGGGGGGCTTAGGGATACGCAGTATTTT. This encodes CASSPLAGGLRDTQYF. V is TRBV5-1 and J is TRBJ2-3; TRBD2 agrees at 9 bases. J was trimmed by 6 bases and V by 4 bases; bases with no gene match: 12. CDR3 length: 16 residues. The germline V gene has CDR1 SGHRS and CDR2 YFSETQ.

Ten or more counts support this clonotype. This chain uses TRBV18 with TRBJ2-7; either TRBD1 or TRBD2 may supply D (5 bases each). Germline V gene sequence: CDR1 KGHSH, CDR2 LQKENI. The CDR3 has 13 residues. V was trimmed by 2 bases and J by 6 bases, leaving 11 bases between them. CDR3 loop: CASSPGTPGEQYF. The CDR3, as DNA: TGTGCCAGCTCACCAGGGACCCCTGGCGAGCAGTACTTC.

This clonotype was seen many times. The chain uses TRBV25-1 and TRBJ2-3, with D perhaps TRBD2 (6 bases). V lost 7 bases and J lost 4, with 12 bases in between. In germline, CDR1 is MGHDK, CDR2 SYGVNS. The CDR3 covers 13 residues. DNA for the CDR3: TGTGCCAGCACCCTACCGGGGGCAGATACGCAGTATTTT. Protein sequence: CASTLPGADTQYF.

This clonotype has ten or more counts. In DNA form, the CDR3 reads TGCGCCAGCAGCTTCCCAGACAATGAGCAGTTCTTC. This codes for CASSFPDNEQFF. The chain links TRBV5-1 to TRBJ2-1; D is unresolved. Germline V gene lookup returns CDR1 SGHRS and CDR2 YFSETQ. This CDR3 contains 12 residues. V was trimmed by 2 bases and J by 5 bases, leaving 5 bases between them.

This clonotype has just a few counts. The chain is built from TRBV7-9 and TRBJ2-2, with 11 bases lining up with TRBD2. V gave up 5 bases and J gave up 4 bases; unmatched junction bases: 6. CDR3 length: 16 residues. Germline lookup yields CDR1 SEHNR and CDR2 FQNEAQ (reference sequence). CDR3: CASSTLAGAGTGELFF. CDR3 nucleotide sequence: TGTGCCAGCAGCACACTAGCGGGAGCCGGCACCGGGGAGCTGTTTTTT.

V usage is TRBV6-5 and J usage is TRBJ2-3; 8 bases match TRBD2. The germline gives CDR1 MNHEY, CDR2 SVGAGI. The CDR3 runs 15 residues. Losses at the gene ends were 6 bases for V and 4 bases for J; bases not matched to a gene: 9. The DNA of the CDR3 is TGTGCCAGCAGCCGAACGCCAGCGGGAGCAGATACGCAGTATTTT. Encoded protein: CASSRTPAGADTQYF.

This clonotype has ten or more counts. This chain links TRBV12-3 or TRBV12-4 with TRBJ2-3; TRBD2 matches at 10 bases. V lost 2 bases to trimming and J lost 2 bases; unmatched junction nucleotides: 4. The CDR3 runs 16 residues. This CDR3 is CASSLSAGGPTDTQYF. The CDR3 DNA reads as TGTGCCAGCAGTTTATCAGCGGGAGGGCCCACAGATACGCAGTATTTT.

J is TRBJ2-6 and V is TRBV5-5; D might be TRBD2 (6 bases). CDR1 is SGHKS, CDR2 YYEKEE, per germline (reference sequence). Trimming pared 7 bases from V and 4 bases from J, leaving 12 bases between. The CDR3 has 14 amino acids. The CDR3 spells CASSGRPGANVLTF. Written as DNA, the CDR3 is TGTGCCAGCTCAGGGAGGCCCGGGGCCAACGTCCTGACTTTC.

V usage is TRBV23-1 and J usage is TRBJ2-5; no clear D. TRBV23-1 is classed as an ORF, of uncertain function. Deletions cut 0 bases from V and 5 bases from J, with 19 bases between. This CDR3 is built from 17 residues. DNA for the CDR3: TGCGCCAGCAGTCAATCGGTTGTGACAAGCAAAGGGGAGACCCAGTACTTC. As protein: CASSQSVVTSKGETQYF.

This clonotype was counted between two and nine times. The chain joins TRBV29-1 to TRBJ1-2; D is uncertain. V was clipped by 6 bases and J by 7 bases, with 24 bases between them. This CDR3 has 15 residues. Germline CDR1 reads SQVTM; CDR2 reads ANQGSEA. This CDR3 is CSVFFPLEGAGGYTF. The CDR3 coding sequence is TGCAGCGTCTTTTTTCCCCTGGAGGGCGCCGGTGGCTACACCTTC.

CDR3 protein: CASSWGHGGQETQYF. Here the CDR3 DNA reads TGCGCCAGCAGCTGGGGGCACGGGGGGCAAGAGACCCAGTACTTC. The chain employs TRBV5-1 and TRBJ2-5, with D perhaps matching TRBD2 (7 bases). This CDR3 is 15 amino acids long. V lost 3 bases and J 2 bases, leaving 14 bases between the germline ends. Germline V lookup: CDR1 SGHRS, CDR2 YFSETQ.

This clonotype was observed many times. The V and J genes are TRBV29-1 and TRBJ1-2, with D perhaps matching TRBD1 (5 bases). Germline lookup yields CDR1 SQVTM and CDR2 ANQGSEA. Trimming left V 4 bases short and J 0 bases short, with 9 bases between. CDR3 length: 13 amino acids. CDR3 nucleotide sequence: TGCAGCGTTGTAGAGGGGCCTAACTATGGCTACACCTTC. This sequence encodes CSVVEGPNYGYTF.

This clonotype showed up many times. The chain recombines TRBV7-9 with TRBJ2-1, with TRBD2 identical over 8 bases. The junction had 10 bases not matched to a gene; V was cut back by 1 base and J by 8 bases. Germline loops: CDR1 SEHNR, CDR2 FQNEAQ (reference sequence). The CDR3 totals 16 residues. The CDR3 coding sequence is TGTGCCAGCAGCTTAGACGGACTAGCTGTTAAGGATGAGCAGTTCTTC. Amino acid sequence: CASSLDGLAVKDEQFF.

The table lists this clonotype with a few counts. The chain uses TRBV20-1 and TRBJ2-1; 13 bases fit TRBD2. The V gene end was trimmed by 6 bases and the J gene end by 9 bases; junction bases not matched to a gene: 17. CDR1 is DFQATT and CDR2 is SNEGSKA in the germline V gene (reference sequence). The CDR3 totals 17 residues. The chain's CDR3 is CSATDRRTSGRNSEQFF. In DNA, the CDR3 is TGCAGTGCCACAGATAGAAGGACTAGCGGGAGAAATAGTGAGCAGTTCTTC.

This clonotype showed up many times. The CDR3 region is CASSLKTGADSNEKLFF. Here the CDR3 DNA reads TGTGCCAGCAGCCTTAAGACAGGCGCAGACAGTAATGAAAAACTGTTTTTT. V gene TRBV5-8 combines with J gene TRBJ1-4; possible D gene TRBD1, 6 bases. V was shortened by 4 bases and J by 4 bases, with 20 bases between the two germline ends. The CDR3 is made up of 17 amino acids. The germline CDR1 and CDR2 sequences are SGHTS and YDEGEE.

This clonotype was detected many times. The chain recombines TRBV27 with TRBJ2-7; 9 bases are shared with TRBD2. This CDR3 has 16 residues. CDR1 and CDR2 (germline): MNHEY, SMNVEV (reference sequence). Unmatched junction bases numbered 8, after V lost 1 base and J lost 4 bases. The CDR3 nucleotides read TGTGCCAGCAGTTTATTTGGCGGGAGGGCCATTTACGAGCAGTACTTC. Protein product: CASSLFGGRAIYEQYF.